Listed below are T cell receptor beta chains from one sample, sequenced in a study of blood T cell repertoires in COVID-19. Sequencing used immunoSEQ multiplex PCR; TCRdb keeps in-frame clones, though not all of them. The data show 180,000 or so clones, 65% to 85% seen once. The specimen sequenced was PBMCs or T cells enriched from blood (not recorded which). All receptors come from a woman aged 60 to 75 who had recovered from COVID-19. Each CDR3 is given with its conserved first and last residue. The D gene is left open where the match is weak. Size is stated for part of the rows, as once, few or many counts, or as a class when the clone is expanded.

d_call	clone_size	v_call	j_call	cdr3_aa	cdr3_nt
TRBD1	once	TRBV12-5	TRBJ2-7	CASGFPGTGIVGQYF	TGTGCTAGTGGTTTCCCCGGGACAGGCATAGTAGGGCAGTACTTC
-	-	TRBV12-3/TRBV12-4	TRBJ1-5	CASSFVGETQHF	TGTGCCAGCAGTTTCGTGGGCGAGACCCAGCATTTT
-	-	TRBV9	TRBJ1-3	CASSDTDIPFSGNTIYF	TGTGCCAGCAGCGACACTGACATACCCTTCTCTGGAAACACCATATATTTT
-	-	TRBV30	TRBJ1-2	CAWTSLPGGRYGYTF	TGTGCCTGGACCTCACTTCCCGGCGGGCGCTATGGCTACACCTTC
-	-	TRBV24-1	TRBJ1-2	CATSASSQGGYTF	TGTGCCACCAGTGCATCGTCCCAGGGCGGCTACACCTTC
-	-	TRBV5-1	TRBJ2-3	CASSASDSTSTDTQYF	TGCGCCAGCAGCGCCTCGGACTCAACTTCCACAGATACGCAGTATTTT
-	-	TRBV7-2	TRBJ2-7	CASSLVNRVYEQYF	TGTGCCAGCAGCTTAGTAAACAGGGTCTACGAGCAGTACTTC
-	-	TRBV27	TRBJ1-1	CASSSLPNTEAFF	TGTGCCAGCAGTTCACTACCTAACACTGAAGCTTTCTTT
-	-	TRBV4-1	TRBJ1-2	CASSHLPSQVLLKSYTF	TGCGCCAGCAGCCACCTACCCTCACAGGTTCTCCTTAAAAGCTACACCTTC
TRBD1	-	TRBV14	TRBJ1-2	CASSRDRVQVF	TGTGCCAGCAGCCGGGACAGGGTGCAAGTCTTC
-	-	TRBV27	TRBJ1-1	CATNLDRLNTEAFF	TGTGCCACCAATCTAGACAGATTGAACACTGAAGCTTTCTTT
-	once	TRBV19	TRBJ2-3	CASSTTGGRNTQYF	TGTGCCAGTAGTACGACAGGCGGACGGAATACGCAGTATTTT
-	-	TRBV10-3	TRBJ2-3	CAIRHQEADTQYF	TGTGCCATCAGACACCAGGAGGCAGATACGCAGTATTTT
TRBD2	few	TRBV4-2	TRBJ2-5	CASSQAGGSREETQYF	TGTGCCAGCAGCCAAGCGGGAGGGTCGCGGGAAGAGACCCAGTACTTC
TRBD2	-	TRBV5-1	TRBJ2-5	CASSPGTSEWETQYF	TGCGCCAGCAGCCCCGGGACTAGCGAATGGGAGACCCAGTACTTC
TRBD2	-	TRBV27	TRBJ2-1	CASSRAGGPGWEQFF	TGTGCCAGCAGTCGAGCGGGAGGGCCAGGATGGGAGCAGTTCTTC
TRBD1	-	TRBV19	TRBJ1-1	CASSMAQGAPDTEAFF	TGTGCCAGTAGTATGGCGCAGGGGGCGCCTGACACTGAAGCTTTCTTT
TRBD2	-	TRBV19	TRBJ2-1	CASSTQAGAYNEQFF	TGTGCCAGTAGTACCCAGGCGGGGGCCTACAATGAGCAGTTCTTC
-	-	TRBV29-1	TRBJ1-4	CSVGQGNEKLFF	TGCAGCGTTGGGCAGGGGAATGAAAAACTGTTTTTT
TRBD2	-	TRBV19	TRBJ2-2	CASSFLAGDPGELFF	TGTGCCAGTAGTTTTCTCGCGGGAGACCCCGGGGAGCTGTTTTTT
TRBD1	-	TRBV3-1/TRBV3-2	TRBJ1-5	CASGGTGHQPQHF	TGTGCCAGCGGCGGGACAGGGCATCAGCCCCAGCATTTT
-	-	TRBV20-1	TRBJ2-1	CSASWQWNEQFF	TGCAGTGCTAGTTGGCAGTGGAATGAGCAGTTCTTC
-	once	TRBV28	TRBJ2-5	CASSSTVVNRYQETQYF	TGTGCCAGCAGCTCAACGGTCGTTAACAGATACCAAGAGACCCAGTACTTC
-	-	TRBV28	TRBJ1-5	CASTLTGFQPQHF	TGTGCCAGCACCCTGACCGGGTTTCAGCCCCAGCATTTT
-	-	TRBV27	TRBJ2-5	CASSKLTEYQETQYF	TGTGCCAGCAGCAAATTGACGGAGTACCAAGAGACCCAGTACTTC
TRBD1	-	TRBV13	TRBJ1-2	CASSSNRGRNGYTF	TGTGCCAGCAGTTCAAACAGGGGGCGTAATGGCTACACCTTC
-	-	TRBV3-1/TRBV3-2	TRBJ1-5	CASSQAGNQPQHF	TGTGCCAGCAGCCAAGCAGGAAATCAGCCCCAGCATTTT
TRBD2	-	TRBV29-1	TRBJ2-1	CSVDAGFLADPTASYNEQFF	TGCAGCGTTGATGCTGGGTTCCTAGCGGACCCCACCGCCTCCTACAATGAGCAGTTCTTC
-	-	TRBV19	TRBJ1-1	CASRRDFMNTEAFF	TGTGCCAGTAGACGGGACTTCATGAACACTGAAGCTTTCTTT
TRBD2	once	TRBV5-1	TRBJ2-3	CASSSNLAGDLDTQYF	TGCGCCAGCAGCTCCAACCTAGCGGGGGACCTTGATACGCAGTATTTT
-	-	TRBV28	TRBJ1-4	CASSVGEKLFF	TGTGCCAGCAGTGTCGGGGAAAAACTGTTTTTT
-	-	TRBV28	TRBJ1-6	CASNRMGSPLHF	TGTGCCAGCAACAGGATGGGTTCACCCCTCCACTTT
-	-	TRBV25-1	TRBJ1-2	CASPGYGYTF	TGTGCCAGCCCCGGTTACGGCTACACCTTC
-	-	TRBV28	TRBJ1-4	CATTGPLYEKLFF	TGTGCCACAACAGGTCCGCTGTATGAAAAACTGTTTTTT
-	-	TRBV12-1	TRBJ1-4	CASSFRQRTNEKLFF	TGTGCCAGCAGCTTCCGACAGCGAACTAATGAAAAACTGTTTTTT
TRBD1	-	TRBV12-3/TRBV12-4	TRBJ2-5	CASSPRGIGTQYF	TGTGCCAGCAGCCCCAGGGGGATAGGCACCCAGTACTTC
TRBD2	-	TRBV5-1	TRBJ2-3	CASSLSNLAGGIHTQYF	TGCGCCAGCAGCTTGAGTAACCTAGCGGGAGGGATTCATACGCAGTATTTT
-	-	TRBV15	TRBJ2-1	CATSRDTDYNEQFF	TGTGCCACCAGCAGAGATACAGACTACAATGAGCAGTTCTTC
TRBD1	-	TRBV19	TRBJ1-1	CASLTRQGRVTEAFF	TGTGCCAGTTTAACACGACAGGGTCGAGTCACTGAAGCTTTCTTT
-	-	TRBV19	TRBJ1-4	CASSEGGAGEKLFF	TGTGCCAGTAGTGAGGGGGGGGCCGGTGAAAAACTGTTTTTT
-	once	TRBV7-3	TRBJ1-5	CASSLFMVRTQGNQPQHF	TGTGCCAGCAGCTTGTTTATGGTTCGGACACAGGGCAATCAGCCCCAGCATTTT
-	-	TRBV21-1	TRBJ2-1	CASNTNETRNEQFF	TGTGCCAGCAATACGAACGAGACAAGGAATGAGCAGTTCTTC
-	-	TRBV2	TRBJ1-5	CASTGSYSNQPQHF	TGTGCCAGCACTGGCAGTTATAGCAATCAGCCCCAGCATTTT
-	-	TRBV2	TRBJ1-5	CASSVARGLPPQHF	TGTGCCAGCAGTGTTGCCCGCGGCCTCCCGCCCCAGCATTTT
TRBD2	few	TRBV18	TRBJ2-1	CASSPEAGISYNEQFF	TGTGCCAGCTCACCTGAAGCGGGAATCTCCTACAATGAGCAGTTCTTC
TRBD1	few	TRBV7-8	TRBJ1-2	CASSLEDRAGYGYTF	TGTGCCAGCAGCCTAGAGGACAGGGCGGGCTATGGCTACACCTTC
-	-	TRBV4-1	TRBJ2-1	CASSLAGGRNNEQFF	TGCGCCAGCAGCCTCGCCGGGGGGCGGAACAATGAGCAGTTCTTC
-	-	TRBV5-4	TRBJ1-2	CASSLAGTYGYTF	TGTGCCAGCAGCTTGGCAGGAACCTATGGCTACACCTTC
-	-	TRBV11-1	TRBJ1-2	CASSSDRWSGYTF	TGTGCCAGCAGCTCCGACCGCTGGAGTGGCTACACCTTC
-	-	TRBV18	TRBJ2-1	CASSSPNTRAKGNEQFF	TGTGCCAGCTCCTCCCCCAACACTAGAGCGAAGGGCAATGAGCAGTTCTTC
-	-	TRBV7-9	TRBJ2-7	CASSLREFGYEQYF	TGTGCCAGCAGCTTAAGGGAGTTTGGGTACGAGCAGTACTTC
-	many	TRBV2	TRBJ1-1	CASSASIGQGGTEAFF	TGTGCCAGCAGTGCTTCAATAGGGCAGGGAGGAACTGAAGCTTTCTTT
-	once	TRBV28	TRBJ1-2	CASSLVDRPYGYTF	TGTGCCAGCAGTCTTGTGGACAGACCATATGGCTACACCTTC
TRBD1	few	TRBV16	TRBJ1-4	CASSQTGVKEKLFF	TGTGCCAGCAGCCAGACAGGGGTTAAAGAAAAACTGTTTTTT